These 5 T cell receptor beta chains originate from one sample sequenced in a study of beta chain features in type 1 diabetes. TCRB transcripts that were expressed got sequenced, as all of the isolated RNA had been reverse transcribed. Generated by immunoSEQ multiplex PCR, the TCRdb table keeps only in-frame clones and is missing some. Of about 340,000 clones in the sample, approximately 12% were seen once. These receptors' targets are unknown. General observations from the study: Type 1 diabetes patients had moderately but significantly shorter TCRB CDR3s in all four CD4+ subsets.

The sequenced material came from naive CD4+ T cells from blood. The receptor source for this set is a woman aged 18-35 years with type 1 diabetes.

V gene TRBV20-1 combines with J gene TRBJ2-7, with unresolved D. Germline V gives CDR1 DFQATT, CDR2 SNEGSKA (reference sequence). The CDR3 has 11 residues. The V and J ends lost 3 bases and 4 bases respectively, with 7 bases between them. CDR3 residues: CSARGSYEQYF. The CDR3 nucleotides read TGCAGTGCTAGGGGCAGTTACGAGCAGTACTTC.

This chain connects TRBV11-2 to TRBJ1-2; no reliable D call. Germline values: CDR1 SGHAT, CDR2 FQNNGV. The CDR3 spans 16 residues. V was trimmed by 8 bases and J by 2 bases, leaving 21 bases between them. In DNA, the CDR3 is TGTGCCAGCGAACCCACGAGGTCCCGGAGCAACTATGGCTACACCTTC. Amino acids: CASEPTRSRSNYGYTF.

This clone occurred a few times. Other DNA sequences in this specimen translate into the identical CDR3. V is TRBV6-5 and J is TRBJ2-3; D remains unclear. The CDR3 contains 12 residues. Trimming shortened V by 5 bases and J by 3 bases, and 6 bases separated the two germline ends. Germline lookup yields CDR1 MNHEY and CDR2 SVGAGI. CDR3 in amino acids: CASSPSTDTQYF. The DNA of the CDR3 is TGTGCCAGCAGTCCTTCTACAGATACGCAGTATTTT.

CDR3 coding DNA: TGTGCCAGCAGCTTAGTAGGGACACCCGGGCAGTTCTTC. This translates into CASSLVGTPGQFF. The rearrangement links TRBV7-2 to TRBJ2-1, with D possibly matching TRBD1 (6 bases). Looked up from germline, CDR1 is SGHTA and CDR2 is FQGNSA. V lost 1 base, J lost 12 bases, and 13 bases lay in between. The CDR3 extends over 13 amino acids.

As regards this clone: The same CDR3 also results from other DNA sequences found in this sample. CDR3 sequence (DNA): TGTGCCTGGAGTGTCGGGGGCAATCAGCCCCAGCATTTT. It specifies CAWSVGGNQPQHF. The chain recombines TRBV30 with TRBJ1-5; D unclear. Germline CDR1 GTSNPN, CDR2 SVGIG (reference sequence). CDR3 length: 13 residues. V lost 0 bases and J lost 2, with 5 bases in between.